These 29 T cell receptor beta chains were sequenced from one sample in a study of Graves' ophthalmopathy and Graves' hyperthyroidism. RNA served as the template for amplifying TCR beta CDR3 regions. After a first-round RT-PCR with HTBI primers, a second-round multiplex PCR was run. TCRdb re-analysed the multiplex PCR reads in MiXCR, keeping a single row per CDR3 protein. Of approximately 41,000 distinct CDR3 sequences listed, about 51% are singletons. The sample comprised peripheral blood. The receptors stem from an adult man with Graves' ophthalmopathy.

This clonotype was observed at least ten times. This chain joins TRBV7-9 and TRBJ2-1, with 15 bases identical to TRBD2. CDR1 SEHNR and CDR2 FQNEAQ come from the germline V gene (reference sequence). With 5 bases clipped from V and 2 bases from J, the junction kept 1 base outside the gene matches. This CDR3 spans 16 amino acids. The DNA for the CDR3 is TGTGCCAGCAGCGGGACTAGCGGGAGGACCTACAATGAGCAGTTCTTC. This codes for CASSGTSGRTYNEQFF.

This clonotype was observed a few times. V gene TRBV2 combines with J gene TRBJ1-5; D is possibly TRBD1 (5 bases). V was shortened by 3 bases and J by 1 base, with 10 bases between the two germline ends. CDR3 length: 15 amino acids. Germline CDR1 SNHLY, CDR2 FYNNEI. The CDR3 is CASSDTGWSNQPQHF. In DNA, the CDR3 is TGTGCCAGCAGTGATACAGGTTGGAGCAATCAGCCCCAGCATTTT.

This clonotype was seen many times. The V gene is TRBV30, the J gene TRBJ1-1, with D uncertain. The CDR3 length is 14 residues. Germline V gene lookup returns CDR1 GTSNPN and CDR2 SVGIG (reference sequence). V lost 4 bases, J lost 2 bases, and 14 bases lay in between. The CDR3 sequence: CAWTVAHPNTEAFF. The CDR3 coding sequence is TGTGCCTGGACCGTCGCTCACCCAAACACTGAAGCTTTCTTT.

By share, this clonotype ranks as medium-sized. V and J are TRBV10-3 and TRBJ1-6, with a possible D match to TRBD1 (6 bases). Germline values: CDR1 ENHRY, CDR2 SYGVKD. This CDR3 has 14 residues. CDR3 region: CASTRDNYNSPLHF. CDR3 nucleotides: TGTGCGTCCACACGGGACAACTATAATTCACCCCTCCACTTT.

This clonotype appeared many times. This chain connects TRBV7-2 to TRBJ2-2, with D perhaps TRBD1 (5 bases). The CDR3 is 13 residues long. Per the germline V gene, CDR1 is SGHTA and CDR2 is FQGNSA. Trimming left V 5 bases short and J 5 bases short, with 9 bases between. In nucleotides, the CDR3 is TGTGCCAGCAGCATAGGACAAACCGGGGAGCTGTTTTTT. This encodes CASSIGQTGELFF.

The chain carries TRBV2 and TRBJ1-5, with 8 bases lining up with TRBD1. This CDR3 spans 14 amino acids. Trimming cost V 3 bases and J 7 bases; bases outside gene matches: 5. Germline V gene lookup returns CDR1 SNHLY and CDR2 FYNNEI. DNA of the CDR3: TGTGCCAGCAGTGACAGGGGGCAGGGACAGCCCCAGCATTTT. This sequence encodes CASSDRGQGQPQHF.

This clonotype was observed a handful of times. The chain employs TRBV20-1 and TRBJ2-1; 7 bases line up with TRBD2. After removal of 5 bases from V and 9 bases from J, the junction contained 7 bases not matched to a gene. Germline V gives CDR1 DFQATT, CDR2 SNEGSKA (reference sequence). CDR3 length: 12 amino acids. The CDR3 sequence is CSAGGRMREQFF. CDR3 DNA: TGCAGTGCTGGCGGGAGAATGCGTGAGCAGTTCTTC.

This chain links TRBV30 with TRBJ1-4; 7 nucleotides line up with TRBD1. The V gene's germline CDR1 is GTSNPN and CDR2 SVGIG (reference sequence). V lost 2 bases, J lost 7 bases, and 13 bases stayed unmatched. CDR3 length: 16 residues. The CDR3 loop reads CAWSTYPTGRSEKLFF. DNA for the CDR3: TGTGCCTGGAGTACGTACCCGACAGGGCGAAGTGAAAAACTGTTTTTT.

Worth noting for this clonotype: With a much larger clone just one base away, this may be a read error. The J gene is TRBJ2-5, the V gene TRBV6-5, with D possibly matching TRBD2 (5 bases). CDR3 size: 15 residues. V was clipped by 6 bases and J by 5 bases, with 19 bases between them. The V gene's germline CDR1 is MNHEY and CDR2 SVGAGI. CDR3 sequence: CASSRTEGETETQYF. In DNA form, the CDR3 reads TGTGCCAGCAGCCGAACTGAGGGCGAGACCGAGACCCAGTACTTC.

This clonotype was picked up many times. The CDR3 coding sequence is TGCGCCAGCAGCCAAGGACAGCTAGAGACCCAGTACTTC. Its translation: CASSQGQLETQYF. The chain is built from TRBV4-1 and TRBJ2-5; possible D gene TRBD1, 5 bases. CDR3 length equals 13 residues. The germline CDR1 and CDR2 sequences are MGHRA and YSYEKL. With 1 base removed from V and 4 bases from J, the gap between germline ends came to 7 bases.

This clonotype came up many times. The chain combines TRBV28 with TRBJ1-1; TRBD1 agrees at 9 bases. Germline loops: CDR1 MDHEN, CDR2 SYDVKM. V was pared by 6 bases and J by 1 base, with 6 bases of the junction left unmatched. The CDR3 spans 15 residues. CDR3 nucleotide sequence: TGTGCCAGCAGCACAGGGGGCGCGAAGAACACTGAAGCTTTCTTT. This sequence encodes CASSTGGAKNTEAFF.

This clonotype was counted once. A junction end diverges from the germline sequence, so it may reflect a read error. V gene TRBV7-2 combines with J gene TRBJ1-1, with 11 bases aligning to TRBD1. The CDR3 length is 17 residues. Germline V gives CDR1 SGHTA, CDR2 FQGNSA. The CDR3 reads CASSPVLGQGENTEAFF. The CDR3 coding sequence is TGTGCCAGCAGCCCCGTATTGGGACAGGGGGAGAACACCGAAGCTTTCTTT.

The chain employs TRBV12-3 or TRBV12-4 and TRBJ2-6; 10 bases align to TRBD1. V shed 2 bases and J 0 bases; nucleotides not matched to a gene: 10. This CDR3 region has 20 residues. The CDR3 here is CASSLISWTGGHSGANVLTF. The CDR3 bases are TGTGCCAGCAGTTTAATTTCCTGGACAGGGGGACACTCTGGGGCCAACGTCCTGACTTTC.

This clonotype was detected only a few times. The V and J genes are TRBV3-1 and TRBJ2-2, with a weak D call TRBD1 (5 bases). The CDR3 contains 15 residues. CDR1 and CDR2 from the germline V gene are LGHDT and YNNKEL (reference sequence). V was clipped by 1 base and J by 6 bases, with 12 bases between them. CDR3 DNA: TGTGCCAGCAGCCAAGGCTCCAGGGAATCCGGGGAGCTGTTTTTT. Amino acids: CASSQGSRESGELFF.

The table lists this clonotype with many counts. The CDR3 protein is CASSPGQGSTNYGYTF. CDR3 sequence (DNA): TGTGCCAGCAGCCCCGGACAGGGCAGTACTAACTATGGCTACACCTTC. The rearrangement joins TRBV5-8 to TRBJ1-2; 8 positions agree with TRBD1. The CDR3 is 16 amino acids. V was pared by 4 bases and J by 0 bases, with 8 bases of the junction left unmatched. CDR1 is SGHTS and CDR2 is YDEGEE in the germline V gene.

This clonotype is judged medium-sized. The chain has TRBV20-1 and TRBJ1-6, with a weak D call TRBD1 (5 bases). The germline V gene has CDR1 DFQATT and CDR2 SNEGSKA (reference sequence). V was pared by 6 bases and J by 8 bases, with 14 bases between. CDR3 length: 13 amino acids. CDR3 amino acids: CSAMTAWDSPLHF. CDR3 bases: TGCAGTGCAATGACAGCGTGGGATTCACCCCTCCACTTT.

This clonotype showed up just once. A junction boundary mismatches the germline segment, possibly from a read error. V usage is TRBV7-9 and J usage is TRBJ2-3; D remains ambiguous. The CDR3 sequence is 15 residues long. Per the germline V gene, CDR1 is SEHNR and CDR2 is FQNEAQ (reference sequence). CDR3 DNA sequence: TGTGCTAGCAGCTTAGGGCAGGCTAGTACAGAAACGCAGTATTTT. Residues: CASSLGQASTETQYF.

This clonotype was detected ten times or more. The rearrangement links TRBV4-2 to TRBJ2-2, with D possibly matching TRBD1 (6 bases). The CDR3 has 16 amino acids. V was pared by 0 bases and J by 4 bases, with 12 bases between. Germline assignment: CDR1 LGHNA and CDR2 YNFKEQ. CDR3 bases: TGTGCCAGCAGCCAAGATCTGGGCAGGGGCACCGGGGAGCTGTTTTTT. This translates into CASSQDLGRGTGELFF.

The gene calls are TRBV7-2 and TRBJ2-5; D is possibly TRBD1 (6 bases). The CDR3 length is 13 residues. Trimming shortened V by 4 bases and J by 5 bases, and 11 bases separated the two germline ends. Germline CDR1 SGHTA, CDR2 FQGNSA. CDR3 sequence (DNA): TGTGCCAGCAGCTCACAGGGTAGGGAGACCCAGTACTTC. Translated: CASSSQGRETQYF.

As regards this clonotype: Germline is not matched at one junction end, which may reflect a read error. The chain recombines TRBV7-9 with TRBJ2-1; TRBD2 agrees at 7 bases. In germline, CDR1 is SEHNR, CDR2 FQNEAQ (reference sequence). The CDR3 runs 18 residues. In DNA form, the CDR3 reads TGCGCCAGCAGCCTATTGGGGGGGACTTTCAGCTCCTACAATGAGCAGTTCTTC. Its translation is CASSLLGGTFSSYNEQFF.

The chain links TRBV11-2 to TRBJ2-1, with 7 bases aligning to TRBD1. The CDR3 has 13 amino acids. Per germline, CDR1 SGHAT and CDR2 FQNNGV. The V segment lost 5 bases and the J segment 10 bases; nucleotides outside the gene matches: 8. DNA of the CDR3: TGTGCCAGCAGCCGACAGGGAAAGAGCGAGCAGTTCTTC. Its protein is CASSRQGKSEQFF.

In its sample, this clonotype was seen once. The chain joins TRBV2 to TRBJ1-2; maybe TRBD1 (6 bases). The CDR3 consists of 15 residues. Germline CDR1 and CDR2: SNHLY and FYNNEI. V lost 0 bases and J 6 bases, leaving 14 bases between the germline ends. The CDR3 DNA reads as TGTGCCAGCAGTGAAGCGCTTCTGGGGGCGGATGGCTACACCTTC. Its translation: CASSEALLGADGYTF.

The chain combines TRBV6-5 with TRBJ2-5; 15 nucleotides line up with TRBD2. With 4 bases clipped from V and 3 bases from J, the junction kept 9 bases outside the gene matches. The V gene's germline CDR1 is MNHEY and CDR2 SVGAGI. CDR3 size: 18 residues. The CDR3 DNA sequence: TGTGCCAGCAGTTCCCACGGACTAGCGGGGGGGCAAAAAGAGACCCAGTACTTC. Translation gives CASSSHGLAGGQKETQYF.

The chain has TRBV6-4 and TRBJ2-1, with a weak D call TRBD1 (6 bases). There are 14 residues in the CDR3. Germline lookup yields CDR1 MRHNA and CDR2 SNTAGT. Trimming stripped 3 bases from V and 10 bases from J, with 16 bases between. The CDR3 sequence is CASSDFRTGKEQFF. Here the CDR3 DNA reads TGTGCCAGCAGTGATTTCCGCACAGGGAAGGAGCAGTTCTTC.

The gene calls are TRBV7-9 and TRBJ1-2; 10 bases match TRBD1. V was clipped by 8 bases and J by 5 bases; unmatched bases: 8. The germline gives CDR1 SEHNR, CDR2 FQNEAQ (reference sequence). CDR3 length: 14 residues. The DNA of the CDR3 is TGTGCCAGCGGCCGGACAGGGGGTTTGTATGGCTACACCTTC. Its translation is CASGRTGGLYGYTF.

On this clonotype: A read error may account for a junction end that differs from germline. The CDR3 region is CSAVPRDRGTDTQYF. The DNA for the CDR3 is TGCAGTGCTGTACCCCGGGACAGGGGCACAGATACACAGTATTTT. The chain carries TRBV20-1 and TRBJ2-3; 10 bases align to TRBD1. Germline V gene data show CDR1 as DFQATT and CDR2 as SNEGSKA (reference sequence). The length of the CDR3 is 15 residues.

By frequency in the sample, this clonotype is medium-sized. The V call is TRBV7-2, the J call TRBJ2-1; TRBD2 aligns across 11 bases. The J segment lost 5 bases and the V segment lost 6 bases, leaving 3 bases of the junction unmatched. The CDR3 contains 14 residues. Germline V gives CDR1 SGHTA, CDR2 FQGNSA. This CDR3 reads CASRTSGANNEQFF. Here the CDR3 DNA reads TGTGCCAGCAGGACTAGCGGGGCAAACAATGAGCAGTTCTTC.

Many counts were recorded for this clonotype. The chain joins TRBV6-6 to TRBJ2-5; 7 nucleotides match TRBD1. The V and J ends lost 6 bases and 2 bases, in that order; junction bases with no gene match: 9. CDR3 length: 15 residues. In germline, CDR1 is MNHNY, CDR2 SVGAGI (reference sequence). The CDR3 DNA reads TGTGCCAGCAGAAGGGCCGGGACAGCACAAGAGACCCAGTACTTC. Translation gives CASRRAGTAQETQYF.

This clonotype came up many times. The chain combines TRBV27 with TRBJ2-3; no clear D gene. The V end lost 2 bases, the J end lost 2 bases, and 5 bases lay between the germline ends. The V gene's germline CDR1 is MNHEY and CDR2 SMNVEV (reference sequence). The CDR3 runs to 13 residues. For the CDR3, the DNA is TGTGCCAGCAGTTTACTTGACACAGATACGCAGTATTTT. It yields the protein CASSLLDTDTQYF.